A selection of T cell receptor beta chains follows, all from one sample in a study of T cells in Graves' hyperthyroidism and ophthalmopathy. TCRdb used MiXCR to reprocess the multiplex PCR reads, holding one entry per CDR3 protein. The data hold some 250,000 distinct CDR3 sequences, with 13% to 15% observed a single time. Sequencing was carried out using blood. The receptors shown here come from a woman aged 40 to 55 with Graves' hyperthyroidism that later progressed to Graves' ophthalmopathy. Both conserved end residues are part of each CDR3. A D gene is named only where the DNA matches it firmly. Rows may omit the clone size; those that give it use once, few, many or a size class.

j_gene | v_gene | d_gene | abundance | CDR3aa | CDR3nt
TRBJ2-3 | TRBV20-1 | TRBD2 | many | CSANTSGKRKTQYF | TGCAGTGCTAACACTAGCGGGAAAAGGAAGACGCAGTATTTT
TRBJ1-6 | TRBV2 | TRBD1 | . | CASRDRDSPLHF | TGTGCCAGCAGGGACAGGGACTCACCCCTCCACTTT
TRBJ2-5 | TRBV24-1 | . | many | CATSDLGQPQETQYF | TGTGCCACCAGTGATTTAGGACAGCCCCAAGAGACCCAGTACTTC
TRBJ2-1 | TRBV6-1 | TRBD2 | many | CASSEWGEGPYNEQFF | TGTGCCAGCAGTGAATGGGGGGAGGGCCCATACAATGAGCAGTTCTTC
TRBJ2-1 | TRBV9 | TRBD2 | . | CASSPPAGGINNEQFF | TGTGCCAGCAGCCCCCCCGCGGGGGGAATCAACAATGAGCAGTTCTTC
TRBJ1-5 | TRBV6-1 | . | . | CASSTGTGGGNQPQHF | TGTGCCAGCAGCACCGGTACAGGTGGAGGCAATCAGCCCCAGCATTTT
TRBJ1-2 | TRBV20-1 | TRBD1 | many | CSAIGQGESWGYTF | TGCAGTGCTATCGGACAGGGGGAGTCCTGGGGCTACACCTTC
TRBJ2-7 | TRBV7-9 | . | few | CASSVGVHEQYF | TGTGCCAGCTCCGTAGGGGTCCACGAGCAGTACTTC
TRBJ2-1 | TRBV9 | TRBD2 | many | CASSVDGRAQNEQFF | TGTGCCAGCAGCGTCGACGGGAGGGCCCAGAATGAGCAGTTCTTC
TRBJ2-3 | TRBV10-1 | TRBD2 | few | CASSESLLAGAVDTQYF | TGCGCCAGCAGTGAGTCATTACTAGCGGGAGCGGTAGATACGCAGTATTTT
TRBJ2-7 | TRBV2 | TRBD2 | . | CASRKTSGRLSYEQYF | TGTGCCAGCAGAAAGACTAGCGGGAGGTTATCCTACGAGCAGTACTTC
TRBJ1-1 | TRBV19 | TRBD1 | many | CASRITGGANTEAFF | TGTGCCAGTAGGATTACAGGGGGCGCGAACACTGAAGCTTTCTTT
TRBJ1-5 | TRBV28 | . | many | CASSRVGLNQPQHF | TGTGCCAGCAGTCGGGTGGGACTTAATCAGCCCCAGCATTTT
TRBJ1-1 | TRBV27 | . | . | CASSLSTPRNTEAFF | TGTGCCAGCAGTTTATCGACCCCGCGGAACACTGAAGCTTTCTTT
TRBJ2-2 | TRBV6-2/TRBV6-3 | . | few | CASARAGTGELFF | TGTGCCAGCGCAAGGGCGGGCACCGGGGAGCTGTTTTTT
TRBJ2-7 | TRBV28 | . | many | CASSLYYEQYF | TGTGCCAGCAGCTTGTATTACGAGCAGTACTTC
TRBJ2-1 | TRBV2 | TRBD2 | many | CASSFYFPGLATEQFF | TGTGCCAGCAGCTTCTATTTTCCGGGACTAGCGACTGAGCAGTTCTTC
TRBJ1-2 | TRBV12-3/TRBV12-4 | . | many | CASSLWGRDYGYTF | TGTGCCAGCAGTTTGTGGGGCAGGGACTATGGCTACACCTTC
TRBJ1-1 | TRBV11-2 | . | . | CASSLGLKETEAFF | TGTGCCAGCAGCTTAGGACTCAAGGAGACTGAAGCTTTCTTT
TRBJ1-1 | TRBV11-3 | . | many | CASSSNLGGRSMNTEAFF | TGTGCCAGCAGCTCGAACCTGGGGGGCCGTTCTATGAACACTGAAGCTTTCTTT
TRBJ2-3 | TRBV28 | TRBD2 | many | CASSWALPSGMTDTQYF | TGTGCCAGCAGTTGGGCCTTACCTAGCGGCATGACAGATACGCAGTATTTT
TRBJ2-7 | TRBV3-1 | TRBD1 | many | CASSHIGQGANEQYF | TGTGCCAGCAGCCATATTGGACAGGGGGCTAACGAGCAGTACTTC
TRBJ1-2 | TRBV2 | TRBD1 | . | CASSLTGSGYTF | TGTGCCAGCAGTTTGACAGGGAGTGGCTACACCTTC
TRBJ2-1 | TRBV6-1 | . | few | CASKGTIRESSYNEQFF | TGTGCCAGCAAGGGCACAATTCGGGAGAGCTCCTACAATGAGCAGTTCTTC
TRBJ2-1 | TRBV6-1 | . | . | CASSEVGWRDLRFF | TGTGCCAGCAGTGAAGTAGGTTGGCGGGATTTGCGGTTCTTC
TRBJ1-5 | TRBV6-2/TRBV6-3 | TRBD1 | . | CASRRIQGVGQPQHF | TGTGCCAGCAGGAGGATACAGGGGGTCGGTCAGCCCCAGCATTTT
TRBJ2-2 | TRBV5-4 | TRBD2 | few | CASSLTGGIPGELFF | TGTGCCAGCAGCTTGACGGGAGGAATCCCCGGGGAGCTGTTTTTT